Listed below are T cell receptor beta chains from one sample, sequenced in a study of T cells in localized non-small cell lung cancer. Data came from immunoSEQ multiplex PCR; TCRdb stores just in-frame clones and leaves some out. This table has about 33,000 clones, approximately 92% appearing once. Sequencing was performed on peripheral blood, taken before any cancer treatment. These receptors originate from a female donor older than 55 with stage I lung adenocarcinoma. Both conserved end residues are part of each CDR3. The order of the fields is D gene, V gene, J gene, clone size, CDR3 protein, CDR3 DNA. D genes are given only for firm matches. The listing skips clone size in some rows; elsewhere it reads once, few, many or a size class.

d_call: .; v_call: TRBV5-1; j_call: TRBJ2-1; clone_size: .; cdr3_aa: CASSLGPGTYNEQFF; cdr3_nt: TGCGCCAGCAGCTTGGGGCCAGGGACCTACAATGAGCAGTTCTTC
d_call: TRBD2; v_call: TRBV5-4; j_call: TRBJ2-2; clone_size: .; cdr3_aa: CASSLVGLAPGELFF; cdr3_nt: TGTGCCAGCAGCCTCGTGGGACTAGCGCCCGGGGAGCTGTTTTTT
d_call: TRBD2; v_call: TRBV11-3; j_call: TRBJ2-3; clone_size: .; cdr3_aa: CASRPELAGADTQYF; cdr3_nt: TGTGCCAGCCGACCTGAACTAGCGGGGGCAGATACGCAGTATTTT
d_call: TRBD1; v_call: TRBV18; j_call: TRBJ1-2; clone_size: .; cdr3_aa: CASSPVGQGNYGYTF; cdr3_nt: TGTGCCAGCTCACCTGTGGGACAGGGGAACTATGGCTACACCTTC
d_call: .; v_call: TRBV19; j_call: TRBJ1-2; clone_size: .; cdr3_aa: CASSISSGGNYGYTF; cdr3_nt: TGTGCCAGTAGTATAAGTTCGGGGGGCAACTATGGCTACACCTTC
d_call: .; v_call: TRBV25-1; j_call: TRBJ1-4; clone_size: .; cdr3_aa: CASSPGRTHKNHNEKLFF; cdr3_nt: TGTGCCAGCAGCCCCGGCCGGACCCACAAGAACCATAATGAAAAACTGTTTTTT
d_call: TRBD1; v_call: TRBV30; j_call: TRBJ2-4; clone_size: .; cdr3_aa: CAWRGTGVGKNIQYF; cdr3_nt: TGTGCCTGGAGGGGGACAGGGGTGGGCAAAAACATTCAGTACTTC
d_call: .; v_call: TRBV9; j_call: TRBJ2-1; clone_size: .; cdr3_aa: CASSVVQGSPYNEQFF; cdr3_nt: TGTGCCAGCAGCGTAGTGCAGGGCAGCCCCTACAATGAGCAGTTCTTC
d_call: TRBD1; v_call: TRBV30; j_call: TRBJ2-6; clone_size: .; cdr3_aa: CAWSRDRVSTGANVLTF; cdr3_nt: TGTGCCTGGAGTAGGGACAGGGTATCTACTGGGGCCAACGTCCTGACTTTC
d_call: TRBD1; v_call: TRBV5-4; j_call: TRBJ2-7; clone_size: .; cdr3_aa: CASSRDRGPYEQYF; cdr3_nt: TGTGCCAGCAGCAGGGACAGAGGACCCTACGAGCAGTACTTC
d_call: .; v_call: TRBV30; j_call: TRBJ1-1; clone_size: .; cdr3_aa: CAWTGTPRRRAFF; cdr3_nt: TGTGCCTGGACCGGGACACCAAGGAGGCGGGCTTTCTTT
d_call: .; v_call: TRBV7-8; j_call: TRBJ2-3; clone_size: .; cdr3_aa: CASSEDYHLGTQYF; cdr3_nt: TGTGCCAGCAGCGAGGACTATCACTTGGGTACGCAGTATTTT
d_call: .; v_call: TRBV5-4; j_call: TRBJ2-1; clone_size: .; cdr3_aa: CASSLTTANEQFF; cdr3_nt: TGTGCCAGCAGCTTGACTACGGCTAATGAGCAGTTCTTC
d_call: .; v_call: TRBV19; j_call: TRBJ2-2; clone_size: .; cdr3_aa: CASTLRQGYTGELFF; cdr3_nt: TGTGCCAGTACTCTACGCCAGGGATACACCGGGGAGCTGTTTTTT
d_call: TRBD1; v_call: TRBV18; j_call: TRBJ1-1; clone_size: .; cdr3_aa: CASSPQTGGTEAFF; cdr3_nt: TGTGCCAGCTCACCACAAACAGGGGGCACTGAAGCTTTCTTT
d_call: TRBD1; v_call: TRBV28; j_call: TRBJ1-4; clone_size: .; cdr3_aa: CASSSTSDRRANEKLFF; cdr3_nt: TGTGCCAGCAGTTCTACCTCGGACAGGAGGGCTAATGAAAAACTGTTTTTT
d_call: .; v_call: TRBV7-8; j_call: TRBJ2-3; clone_size: .; cdr3_aa: CASSLGLGGGKDTQYF; cdr3_nt: TGTGCCAGCAGCTTAGGATTAGGAGGGGGTAAAGATACGCAGTATTTT
d_call: TRBD1; v_call: TRBV10-1; j_call: TRBJ1-1; clone_size: .; cdr3_aa: CASSESRTGGTEAFF; cdr3_nt: TGCGCCAGCAGTGAGTCGAGGACAGGGGGCACTGAAGCTTTCTTT
d_call: .; v_call: TRBV5-1; j_call: TRBJ1-2; clone_size: .; cdr3_aa: CASSSGENYGYTF; cdr3_nt: TGCGCCAGCAGCTCTGGGGAAAACTATGGCTACACCTTC
d_call: .; v_call: TRBV7-9; j_call: TRBJ1-2; clone_size: .; cdr3_aa: CATTPGVANYGYTF; cdr3_nt: TGTGCCACGACTCCAGGGGTGGCTAACTATGGCTACACCTTC
d_call: .; v_call: TRBV5-5; j_call: TRBJ1-1; clone_size: .; cdr3_aa: CASSLSQGVYTEAFF; cdr3_nt: TGTGCCAGCAGCTTATCTCAGGGTGTTTACACTGAAGCTTTCTTT
d_call: TRBD1; v_call: TRBV29-1; j_call: TRBJ1-2; clone_size: .; cdr3_aa: CIGQGGEGYTF; cdr3_nt: TGCATCGGACAGGGAGGGGAGGGCTACACCTTC
d_call: .; v_call: TRBV7-9; j_call: TRBJ1-6; clone_size: .; cdr3_aa: CASSLAPPFPLHF; cdr3_nt: TGTGCCAGCAGCTTAGCGCCACCTTTCCCCCTCCACTTT
d_call: .; v_call: TRBV5-4; j_call: TRBJ2-1; clone_size: .; cdr3_aa: CASSLEGARSNEQFF; cdr3_nt: TGTGCCAGCAGCTTGGAAGGGGCGAGGAGCAATGAGCAGTTCTTC
d_call: .; v_call: TRBV4-1; j_call: TRBJ1-2; clone_size: once; cdr3_aa: CASSQAGLDYTF; cdr3_nt: TGCGCCAGCAGCCAAGCGGGTCTCGACTACACCTTC
d_call: .; v_call: TRBV7-9; j_call: TRBJ1-1; clone_size: .; cdr3_aa: CASSLLESGTEAFF; cdr3_nt: TGTGCCAGTAGCTTGCTCGAGTCCGGCACTGAAGCTTTCTTT
d_call: TRBD1; v_call: TRBV11-3; j_call: TRBJ1-6; clone_size: few; cdr3_aa: CASSLDDRGSPLHF; cdr3_nt: TGTGCCAGCAGCTTAGATGACAGGGGCTCACCCCTCCACTTT
d_call: .; v_call: TRBV7-8; j_call: TRBJ2-3; clone_size: .; cdr3_aa: CASSPAGQGTDTQYF; cdr3_nt: TGTGCCAGCAGTCCGGCGGGGCAGGGCACAGATACGCAGTATTTT
d_call: .; v_call: TRBV28; j_call: TRBJ1-2; clone_size: .; cdr3_aa: CASSFTGPNYGYTF; cdr3_nt: TGTGCCAGCAGTTTTACAGGGCCTAACTATGGCTACACCTTC
d_call: .; v_call: TRBV28; j_call: TRBJ1-6; clone_size: .; cdr3_aa: CASSLLERDEGSPLHF; cdr3_nt: TGTGCCAGCAGTCTCCTGGAGCGGGATGAGGGATCACCCCTCCACTTT
d_call: TRBD1; v_call: TRBV11-2; j_call: TRBJ1-3; clone_size: .; cdr3_aa: CASSEGTASGNTIYF; cdr3_nt: TGTGCCAGCAGCGAAGGGACAGCCTCTGGAAACACCATATATTTT
d_call: TRBD1; v_call: TRBV25-1; j_call: TRBJ1-4; clone_size: once; cdr3_aa: CASSGGQGTEKLFF; cdr3_nt: TGTGCCAGCAGTGGGGGACAGGGAACCGAAAAACTGTTTTTT
d_call: .; v_call: TRBV7-9; j_call: TRBJ2-7; clone_size: .; cdr3_aa: CASSLGLDGPTREQYF; cdr3_nt: TGTGCCAGCAGCTTAGGGCTGGACGGCCCAACAAGGGAGCAGTACTTC
d_call: .; v_call: TRBV2; j_call: TRBJ1-2; clone_size: once; cdr3_aa: CASSTRPSDYGYTF; cdr3_nt: TGTGCCAGCAGTACTCGGCCCTCGGACTATGGCTACACCTTC
d_call: .; v_call: TRBV2; j_call: TRBJ2-7; clone_size: .; cdr3_aa: CASSDALHPSYEQYF; cdr3_nt: TGTGCCAGCAGTGACGCGCTCCACCCCTCCTACGAGCAGTACTTC
d_call: .; v_call: TRBV18; j_call: TRBJ2-1; clone_size: .; cdr3_aa: CASSPARGLLGDEQFF; cdr3_nt: TGTGCCAGCTCACCAGCGAGGGGACTGCTTGGCGATGAGCAGTTCTTC
d_call: TRBD1; v_call: TRBV5-1; j_call: TRBJ1-1; clone_size: .; cdr3_aa: CASRPGQIWTEAFF; cdr3_nt: TGCGCCAGCAGGCCGGGACAGATATGGACTGAAGCTTTCTTT
d_call: .; v_call: TRBV9; j_call: TRBJ2-2; clone_size: .; cdr3_aa: CASSVLSVNTGELFF; cdr3_nt: TGTGCCAGCAGCGTTCTGTCGGTGAACACCGGGGAGCTGTTTTTT
d_call: .; v_call: TRBV5-1; j_call: TRBJ2-6; clone_size: .; cdr3_aa: CASSLGPSGANVLTF; cdr3_nt: TGCGCCAGCAGCTTGGGCCCCTCTGGGGCCAACGTCCTGACTTTC
d_call: .; v_call: TRBV7-9; j_call: TRBJ1-5; clone_size: .; cdr3_aa: CASSWGGSSNQPQHF; cdr3_nt: TGTGCCAGCAGCTGGGGAGGATCGAGCAATCAGCCCCAGCATTTT
d_call: .; v_call: TRBV19; j_call: TRBJ1-2; clone_size: .; cdr3_aa: CASTKGVTGSYGYTF; cdr3_nt: TGTGCCAGTACCAAAGGCGTAACAGGGAGCTATGGCTACACCTTC
d_call: .; v_call: TRBV19; j_call: TRBJ2-7; clone_size: .; cdr3_aa: CASSNQGEQYF; cdr3_nt: TGTGCCAGTAGTAACCAGGGAGAGCAGTACTTC
d_call: .; v_call: TRBV27; j_call: TRBJ2-1; clone_size: .; cdr3_aa: CASSLGSGRNEQFF; cdr3_nt: TGTGCCAGCAGTTTGGGGTCGGGGCGGAATGAGCAGTTCTTC
d_call: .; v_call: TRBV5-5; j_call: TRBJ2-1; clone_size: .; cdr3_aa: CASSRKSTDYNEQFF; cdr3_nt: TGTGCCAGCTCTCGTAAATCGACAGATTACAATGAGCAGTTCTTC
d_call: TRBD1; v_call: TRBV10-3; j_call: TRBJ2-7; clone_size: .; cdr3_aa: CAISDGTGAYEQYF; cdr3_nt: TGTGCCATCAGTGACGGGACAGGGGCCTACGAGCAGTACTTC
d_call: TRBD1; v_call: TRBV28; j_call: TRBJ1-2; clone_size: .; cdr3_aa: CASSRTGSYGYTF; cdr3_nt: TGTGCCAGCTCTCGGACAGGATCCTATGGCTACACCTTC
d_call: .; v_call: TRBV6-5; j_call: TRBJ1-4; clone_size: .; cdr3_aa: CASSYSGLTEKLFF; cdr3_nt: TGTGCCAGCAGTTACTCAGGGCTGACGGAAAAACTGTTTTTT
d_call: TRBD2; v_call: TRBV12-5; j_call: TRBJ2-5; clone_size: .; cdr3_aa: CASGLVLTSGGRETQYF; cdr3_nt: TGTGCTAGTGGTTTGGTTCTTACTAGCGGGGGGAGGGAGACCCAGTACTTC
d_call: TRBD1; v_call: TRBV19; j_call: TRBJ1-1; clone_size: .; cdr3_aa: CASSNQGAGTEAFF; cdr3_nt: TGTGCCAGTAGTAACCAGGGGGCTGGCACTGAAGCTTTCTTT
d_call: .; v_call: TRBV18; j_call: TRBJ1-3; clone_size: .; cdr3_aa: CASSRNQVRGPSGNTIYF; cdr3_nt: TGTGCCAGCTCACGGAACCAGGTCCGGGGCCCCTCTGGAAACACCATATATTTT
d_call: TRBD1; v_call: TRBV5-1; j_call: TRBJ1-2; clone_size: .; cdr3_aa: CASSIQQPGQPIINYGYTF; cdr3_nt: TGCGCCAGCAGCATACAGCAACCGGGACAGCCAATTATCAACTATGGCTACACCTTC
d_call: .; v_call: TRBV5-3; j_call: TRBJ2-7; clone_size: .; cdr3_aa: CARSLEQDSNYEQYF; cdr3_nt: TGTGCCAGAAGCTTGGAACAAGACAGTAACTACGAGCAGTACTTC